This T cell receptor (beta chain) emerged from a study of OX40 agonist ivuxolimab in advanced cancers. Regarding the study as a whole: At 0.1 to 3.0 mg/kg and by week 6, clonal expansion occurred in CD4+ and CD8+ blood T cells.

Clones were sequenced by immunoSEQ multiplex PCR, and TCRdb holds only the in-frame ones, with some missing. The sample includes 25,000 to 40,000 clones, 84% of them seen just once. This CDR3 spans 19 amino acids. Trimming took 1 base from V and 0 from J, leaving 19 bases between them. Germline CDR1 SGHVS, CDR2 FNYEAQ. This clone was picked up one time. Its antigen is unknown. The source was CD4+ or CD8+ T cells sorted from blood, collected in a trial of the OX40 agonist ivuxolimab. This chain uses TRBV7-6 with TRBJ2-1; no firm D call. The TCR was taken from an adult with an advanced solid tumor such as melanoma, head and neck, liver or kidney cancer. CDR3 in DNA: TGTGCCAGCAGCTTAGTATACGGGTTAGTCCAGAGCTCCTACAATGAGCAGTTCTTC. It encodes CASSLVYGLVQSSYNEQFF.